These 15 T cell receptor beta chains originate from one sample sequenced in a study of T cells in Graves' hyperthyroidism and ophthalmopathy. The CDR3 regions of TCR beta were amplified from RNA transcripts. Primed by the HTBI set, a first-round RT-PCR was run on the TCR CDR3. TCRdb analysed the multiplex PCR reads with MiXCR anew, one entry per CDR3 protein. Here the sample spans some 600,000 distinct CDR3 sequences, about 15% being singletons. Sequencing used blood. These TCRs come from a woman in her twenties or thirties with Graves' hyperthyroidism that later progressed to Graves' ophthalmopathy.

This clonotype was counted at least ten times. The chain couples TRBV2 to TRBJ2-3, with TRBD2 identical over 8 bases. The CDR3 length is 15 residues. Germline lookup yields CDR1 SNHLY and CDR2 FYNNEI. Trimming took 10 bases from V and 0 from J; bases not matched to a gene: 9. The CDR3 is CATLRTSTSTDTQYF. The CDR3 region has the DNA TGTGCCACTCTACGGACTAGCACTAGCACAGATACGCAGTATTTT.

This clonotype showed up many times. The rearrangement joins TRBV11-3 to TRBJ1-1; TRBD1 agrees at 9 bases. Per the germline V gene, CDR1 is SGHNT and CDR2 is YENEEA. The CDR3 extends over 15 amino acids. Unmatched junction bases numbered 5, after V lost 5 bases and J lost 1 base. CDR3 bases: TGTGCCAGCAGCCCCCTGGGACAGGGGAACACTGAAGCTTTCTTT. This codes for CASSPLGQGNTEAFF.

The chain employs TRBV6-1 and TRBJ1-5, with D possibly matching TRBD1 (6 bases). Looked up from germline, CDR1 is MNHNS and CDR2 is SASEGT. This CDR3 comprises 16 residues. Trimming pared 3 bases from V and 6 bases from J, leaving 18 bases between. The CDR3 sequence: CASSDNRAGDGQPQHF. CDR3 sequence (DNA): TGTGCCAGCAGTGACAACAGGGCTGGGGATGGTCAGCCCCAGCATTTT.

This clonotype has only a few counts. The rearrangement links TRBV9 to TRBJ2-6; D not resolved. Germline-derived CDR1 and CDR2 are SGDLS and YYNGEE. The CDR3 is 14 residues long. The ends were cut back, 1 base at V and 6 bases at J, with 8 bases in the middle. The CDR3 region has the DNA TGTGCCAGCAGCGTACGGCCGGAGGCCAACGTCCTGACTTTC. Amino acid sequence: CASSVRPEANVLTF.

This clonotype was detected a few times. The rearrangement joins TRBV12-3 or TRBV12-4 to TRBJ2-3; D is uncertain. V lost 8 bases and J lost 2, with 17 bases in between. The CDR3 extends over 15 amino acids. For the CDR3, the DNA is TGTGCCAGCGGTACATCCGGTTCAGCCACAGATACGCAGTATTTT. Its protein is CASGTSGSATDTQYF.

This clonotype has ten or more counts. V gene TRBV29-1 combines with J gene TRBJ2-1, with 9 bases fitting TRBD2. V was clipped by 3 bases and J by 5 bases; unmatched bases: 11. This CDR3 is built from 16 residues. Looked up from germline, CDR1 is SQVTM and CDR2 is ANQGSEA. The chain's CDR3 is CSVEAGGPSGDNEQFF. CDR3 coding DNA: TGCAGCGTTGAGGCGGGAGGGCCTAGCGGGGACAATGAGCAGTTCTTC.

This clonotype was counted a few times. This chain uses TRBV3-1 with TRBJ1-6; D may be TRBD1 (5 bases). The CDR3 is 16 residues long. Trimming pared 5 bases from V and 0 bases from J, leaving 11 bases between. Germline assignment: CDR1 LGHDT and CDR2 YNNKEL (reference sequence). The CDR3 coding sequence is TGTGCCAGCAGCTCGTGGGGGAGCTCCTATAATTCACCCCTCCACTTT. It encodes CASSSWGSSYNSPLHF.

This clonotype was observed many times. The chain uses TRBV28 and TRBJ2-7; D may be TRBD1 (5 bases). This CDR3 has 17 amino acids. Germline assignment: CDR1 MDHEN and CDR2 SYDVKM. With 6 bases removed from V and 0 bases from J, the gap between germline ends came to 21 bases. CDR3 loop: CASSPVGQGRSSYEQYF. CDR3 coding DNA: TGTGCCAGCAGCCCAGTGGGGCAGGGCAGGAGCTCCTACGAGCAGTACTTC.

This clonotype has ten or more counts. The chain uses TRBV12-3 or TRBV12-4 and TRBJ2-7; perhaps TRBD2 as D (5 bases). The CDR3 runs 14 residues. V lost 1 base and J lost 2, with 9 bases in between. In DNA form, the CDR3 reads TGTGCCAGCAGTTTAGGAGCGGTCCCCTACGAGCAGTACTTC. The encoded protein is CASSLGAVPYEQYF.

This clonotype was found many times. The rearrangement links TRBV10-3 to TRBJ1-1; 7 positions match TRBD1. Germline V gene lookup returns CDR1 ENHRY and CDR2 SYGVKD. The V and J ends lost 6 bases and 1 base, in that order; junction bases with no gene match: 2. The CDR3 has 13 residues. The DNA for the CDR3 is TGTGCCATCAGGGACAGGCCGAACACTGAAGCTTTCTTT. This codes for CAIRDRPNTEAFF.

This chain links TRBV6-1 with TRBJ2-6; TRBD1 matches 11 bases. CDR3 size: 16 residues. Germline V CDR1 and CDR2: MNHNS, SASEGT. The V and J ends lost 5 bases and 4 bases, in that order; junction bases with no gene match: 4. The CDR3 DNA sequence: TGTGCCAGCAGTCTGGACAGGGGGCGCGGGGCCAACGTCCTGACTTTC. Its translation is CASSLDRGRGANVLTF.

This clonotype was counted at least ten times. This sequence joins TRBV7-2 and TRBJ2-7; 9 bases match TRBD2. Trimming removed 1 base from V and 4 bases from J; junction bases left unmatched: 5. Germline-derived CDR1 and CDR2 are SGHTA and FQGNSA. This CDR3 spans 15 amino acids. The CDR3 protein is CASSLVASGIYEQYF. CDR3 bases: TGTGCCAGCAGCTTAGTCGCTAGCGGGATTTACGAGCAGTACTTC. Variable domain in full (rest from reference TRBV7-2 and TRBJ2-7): GAGVSQSPSNKVTEKGKDVELRCDPISGHTALYWYRQSLGQGLEFLIYFQGNSAPDKSGLPSDRFSAERTGGSVSTLTIQRTQQEDSAVYLCASSLVASGIYEQYFGPGTRLTVT.

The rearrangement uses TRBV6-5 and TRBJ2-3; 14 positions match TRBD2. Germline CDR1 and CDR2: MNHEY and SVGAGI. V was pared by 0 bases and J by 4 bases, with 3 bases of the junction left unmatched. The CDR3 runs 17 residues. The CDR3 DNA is TGTGCCAGCAGTTACTCGATGACTAGCGGGAGGGCAGATACGCAGTATTTT. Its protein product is CASSYSMTSGRADTQYF.

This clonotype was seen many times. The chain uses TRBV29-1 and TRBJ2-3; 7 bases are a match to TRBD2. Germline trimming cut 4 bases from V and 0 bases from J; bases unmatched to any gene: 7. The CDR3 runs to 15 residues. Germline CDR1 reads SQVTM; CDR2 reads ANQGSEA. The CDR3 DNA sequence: TGCAGCGTTGCTAGACTAGCAGATAGCACAGATACGCAGTATTTT. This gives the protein CSVARLADSTDTQYF.

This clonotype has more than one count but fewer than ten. CDR3 amino acids: CASSLDRGSYTQYF. For the CDR3, the DNA is TGTGCCAGCAGCCTGGACAGGGGGTCATATACGCAGTATTTT. The J gene is TRBJ2-3, the V gene TRBV5-6, with TRBD1 identical over 10 bases. Trimming took 4 bases from V and 7 from J; bases not matched to a gene: 6. Per germline, CDR1 SGHDT and CDR2 YYEEEE. This CDR3 comprises 14 residues. Looking up the rest from reference TRBV5-6 and TRBJ2-3 gives the full variable domain: DAGVTQSPTHLIKTRGQQVTLRCSPKSGHDTVSWYQQALGQGPQFIFQYYEEEERQRGNFPDRFSGHQFPNYSSELNVNALLLGDSALYLCASSLDRGSYTQYFGPGTRLTVL.